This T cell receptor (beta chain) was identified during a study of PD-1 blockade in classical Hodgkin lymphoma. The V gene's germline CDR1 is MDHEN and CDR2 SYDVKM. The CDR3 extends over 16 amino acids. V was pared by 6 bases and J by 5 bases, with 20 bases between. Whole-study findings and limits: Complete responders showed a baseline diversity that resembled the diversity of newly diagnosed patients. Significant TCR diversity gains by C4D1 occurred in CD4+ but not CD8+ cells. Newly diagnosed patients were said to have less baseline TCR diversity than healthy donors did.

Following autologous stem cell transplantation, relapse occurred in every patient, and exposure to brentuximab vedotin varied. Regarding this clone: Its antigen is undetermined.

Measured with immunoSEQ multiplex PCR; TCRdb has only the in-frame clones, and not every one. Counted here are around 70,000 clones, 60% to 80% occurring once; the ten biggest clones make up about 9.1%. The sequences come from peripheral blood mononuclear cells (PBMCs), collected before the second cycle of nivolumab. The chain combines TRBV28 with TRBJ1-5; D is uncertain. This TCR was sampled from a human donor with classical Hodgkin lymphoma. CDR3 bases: TGTGCCAGCAGGCCAAGGAGGAGTTTGTGGGATCAGCCCCAGCATTTT. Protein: CASRPRRSLWDQPQHF. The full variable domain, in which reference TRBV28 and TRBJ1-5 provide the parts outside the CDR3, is DVKVTQSSRYLVKRTGEKVFLECVQDMDHENMFWYRQDPGLGLRLIYFSYDVKMKEKGDIPEGYSVSREKKERFSLILESASTNQTSMYLCASRPRRSLWDQPQHFGDGTRLSIL.